This TCR beta chain was retrieved from a study of T cell clonality in common variable immunodeficiency. Study-wide points: CVID subjects showed higher TCRbeta clonality than healthy controls. Compared with controls, CVID subjects had fewer shared TCRbeta clones.

This table comes from immunoSEQ multiplex PCR, and its TCRdb copy is limited to in-frame clones, with some not included. The table records about 52,000 clones without singletons, the ten largest covering 2% to 2.5%. Patients and controls were mostly of Caucasian heritage. In its sample, this clone was seen many times. What it recognizes is unknown. Sequencing input: peripheral blood mononuclear cells. The receptor was derived from a person between 18 and 75 years old in good health.

The CDR3 spells CASSFLPSSASTDTQYF. CDR3 DNA (partial): TGCGCCAGCAGCTTCCTTCCATCTAGCGCCAGCACAGATACG. This chain uses TRBV5-1 with TRBJ2-3, with D perhaps matching TRBD2 (6 bases). Read coverage stops 3 residues before the CDR3 terminus; the germline J gene supplies the remainder. Germline CDR1 reads SGHRS; CDR2 reads YFSETQ. V lost 2 bases and J lost 0, with 16 bases in between. CDR3 size: 17 residues.